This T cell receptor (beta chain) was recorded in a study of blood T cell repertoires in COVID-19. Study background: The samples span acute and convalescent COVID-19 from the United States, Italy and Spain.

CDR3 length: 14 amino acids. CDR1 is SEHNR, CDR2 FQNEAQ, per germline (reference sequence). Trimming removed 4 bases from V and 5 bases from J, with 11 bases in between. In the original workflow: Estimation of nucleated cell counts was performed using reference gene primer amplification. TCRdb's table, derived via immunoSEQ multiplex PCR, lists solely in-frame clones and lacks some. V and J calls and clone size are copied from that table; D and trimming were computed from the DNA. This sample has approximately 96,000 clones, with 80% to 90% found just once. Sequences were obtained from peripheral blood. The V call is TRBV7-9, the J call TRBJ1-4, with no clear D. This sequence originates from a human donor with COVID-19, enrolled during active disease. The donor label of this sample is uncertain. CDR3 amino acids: CASSSPGDNEKLFF. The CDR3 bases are TGTGCCAGCAGCTCACCGGGAGACAATGAAAAACTGTTTTTT.